The rows below give T cell receptor beta chains drawn from one sample of a study of blood T cells in healthy people across ages. TCRdb re-called the 5' RACE reads through MiXCR, storing one row per CDR3 protein. Of 2 million or so distinct CDR3 sequences in the sample, around half were seen once. Sample: blood. The receptors were sampled from a woman between 40 and 50 years old in good health. Each CDR3 is given with its conserved first and last residue. The D gene is left open where the match is weak. Clone size, where shown, is once, few, many, or a class for clones that have expanded.

clone size: few; J gene: TRBJ1-5; V gene: TRBV6-1; D gene: -; CDR3 DNA: TGTGCCAGCAGTGCTTTGCCAGACAATCAGCCCCAGCATTTT; CDR3 protein: CASSALPDNQPQHF
clone size: -; J gene: TRBJ1-2; V gene: TRBV7-2; D gene: -; CDR3 DNA: TGTGCCAGCAGCTCAGCGGGCGGGGCTGGCTACACCTTC; CDR3 protein: CASSSAGGAGYTF
clone size: once; J gene: TRBJ1-5; V gene: TRBV28; D gene: -; CDR3 DNA: TGTGCCAGCAGTTTTTGGGGAGCCCAGCATTTT; CDR3 protein: CASSFWGAQHF
clone size: -; J gene: TRBJ2-1; V gene: TRBV7-2; D gene: TRBD1; CDR3 DNA: TGTGCCAGCAGCTTAGTGACAGGGGGTGGAAATGAGCAGTTCTTC; CDR3 protein: CASSLVTGGGNEQFF
clone size: -; J gene: TRBJ2-2; V gene: TRBV29-1; D gene: -; CDR3 DNA: TGCAGCGTCCGAGGGACCGCCGAGGGGGGCCGGGAGCTGTTTTTT; CDR3 protein: CSVRGTAEGGRELFF
clone size: -; J gene: TRBJ2-3; V gene: TRBV10-2; D gene: -; CDR3 DNA: TGCGCCAGCAGTAGCATCGGGCGGGGTAGCACAGATACGCGGTATTTT; CDR3 protein: CASSSIGRGSTDTRYF
clone size: few; J gene: TRBJ1-2; V gene: TRBV12-3/TRBV12-4; D gene: TRBD1; CDR3 DNA: TGTGCCAGCAGTCCGGGGGACAGGAGGGGCTACACCTTC; CDR3 protein: CASSPGDRRGYTF
clone size: many; J gene: TRBJ2-5; V gene: TRBV7-2; D gene: TRBD1; CDR3 DNA: TGTGCCAGCAGCTTGACAGGGATCAGGGAGACCCAGTACTTC; CDR3 protein: CASSLTGIRETQYF
clone size: -; J gene: TRBJ1-5; V gene: TRBV28; D gene: TRBD1; CDR3 DNA: TGTGCCAGCAGTTTTTCATCAGGGGGCCGCAATCAGCCCCAGCATTTT; CDR3 protein: CASSFSSGGRNQPQHF
clone size: many; J gene: TRBJ2-5; V gene: TRBV24-1; D gene: -; CDR3 DNA: TGTGCCACCAGTGATCGGGTTTTCGGAGAGACCCAGTACTTC; CDR3 protein: CATSDRVFGETQYF
clone size: -; J gene: TRBJ1-2; V gene: TRBV27; D gene: TRBD1; CDR3 DNA: TGTGCCAGCAGTCCGGGACAGGGGATCACCTCCAACTATGGCTACACCTTC; CDR3 protein: CASSPGQGITSNYGYTF
clone size: -; J gene: TRBJ2-3; V gene: TRBV4-3; D gene: -; CDR3 DNA: TGCGCCAGCAGCCAAGATAATAGGGGCCCCCGACTTGGTTCAGATACGCAGTATTTT; CDR3 protein: CASSQDNRGPRLGSDTQYF
clone size: -; J gene: TRBJ2-3; V gene: TRBV12-3/TRBV12-4; D gene: -; CDR3 DNA: TGTGCCATCTCCTCCAGCGTGAACGCAGATATGCAGTATTTT; CDR3 protein: CAISSSVNADMQYF
clone size: -; J gene: TRBJ2-1; V gene: TRBV9; D gene: -; CDR3 DNA: TGTGCCAGCAGCGTAGCGGCTAGAGGGTCCTACAATGAGCAGTTCTTC; CDR3 protein: CASSVAARGSYNEQFF
clone size: -; J gene: TRBJ1-5; V gene: TRBV7-6; D gene: -; CDR3 DNA: TGTGCCAGCAGCTTAGATCCGGGCGGCACTATGAGAAGTGCCCAGCATTTT; CDR3 protein: CASSLDPGGTMRSAQHF
clone size: -; J gene: TRBJ2-5; V gene: TRBV7-2; D gene: -; CDR3 DNA: TGTGCCAGCAGCTTACGTGGGTGGGCTCAAGAGACCCAGTACTTC; CDR3 protein: CASSLRGWAQETQYF
clone size: -; J gene: TRBJ2-7; V gene: TRBV2; D gene: -; CDR3 DNA: TGTGCCAGCAGTCCGGGACGGCACTCCTACGAGCAGTACTTC; CDR3 protein: CASSPGRHSYEQYF
clone size: few; J gene: TRBJ1-4; V gene: TRBV7-9; D gene: -; CDR3 DNA: TGTGCCAGCAGTTATGCCTGGACAGATAATGAAAAACTGTTTTTT; CDR3 protein: CASSYAWTDNEKLFF
clone size: few; J gene: TRBJ2-1; V gene: TRBV7-2; D gene: TRBD2; CDR3 DNA: TGTGCCAGCAGCTTAGTCCCCACTAGCGGGGGGGCCGATGAGCAGTTCTTC; CDR3 protein: CASSLVPTSGGADEQFF
clone size: few; J gene: TRBJ2-7; V gene: TRBV12-3/TRBV12-4; D gene: -; CDR3 DNA: TGTGCCAGCAGTTTTTCGGCGGGGTCCTCCTACGAGCAGTACTTC; CDR3 protein: CASSFSAGSSYEQYF
clone size: -; J gene: TRBJ2-6; V gene: TRBV7-2; D gene: TRBD2; CDR3 DNA: TGTGCCAGCAGCTTAACGAGCGGGGAATCTGGGGCCAACGTCCTGACTTTC; CDR3 protein: CASSLTSGESGANVLTF
clone size: few; J gene: TRBJ2-7; V gene: TRBV20-1; D gene: TRBD1; CDR3 DNA: TGCAGTGCCCTGGGGGGACAGGGCCTGTCCTACGAGCAGTACTTC; CDR3 protein: CSALGGQGLSYEQYF
clone size: -; J gene: TRBJ2-1; V gene: TRBV7-6; D gene: TRBD2; CDR3 DNA: TGTGCCAGCAGCTTAGCAGGCGGGGGGGCCGGGTCCTACAATGGGCAGTTCTTC; CDR3 protein: CASSLAGGGAGSYNGQFF
clone size: -; J gene: TRBJ1-4; V gene: TRBV20-1; D gene: TRBD1; CDR3 DNA: TGCAGTGCCGACAGGGGGCAGGATGAAAAACTGTTTTTT; CDR3 protein: CSADRGQDEKLFF
clone size: few; J gene: TRBJ2-3; V gene: TRBV5-1; D gene: -; CDR3 DNA: TGCGCCAGCAGCCCAACTGCCACAGATACGCAGTATTTT; CDR3 protein: CASSPTATDTQYF
clone size: few; J gene: TRBJ2-5; V gene: TRBV10-3; D gene: -; CDR3 DNA: TGTGCCATCAGTAAGACTAGGGAGACCCAGTACTTC; CDR3 protein: CAISKTRETQYF
clone size: few; J gene: TRBJ2-1; V gene: TRBV7-2; D gene: TRBD1; CDR3 DNA: TGTGCCAGCAGCAAACAGGGGGTACGGGAGCAGTTCTTC; CDR3 protein: CASSKQGVREQFF
clone size: -; J gene: TRBJ2-5; V gene: TRBV28; D gene: TRBD1; CDR3 DNA: TGTGCCAGCAGTTTCCCGTCCCGGGACAGATCCCAAGAGACCCAGTACTTC; CDR3 protein: CASSFPSRDRSQETQYF
clone size: few; J gene: TRBJ2-1; V gene: TRBV6-1; D gene: TRBD1; CDR3 DNA: TGTGCCAGCAGTCTACGAACGGACAGGATAGGTAATGAGCAGTTCTTC; CDR3 protein: CASSLRTDRIGNEQFF
clone size: -; J gene: TRBJ2-1; V gene: TRBV6-1; D gene: TRBD2; CDR3 DNA: TGTGCCAGCAGCCCCGGGGGGACTAGCCGCAATGAGCAGTTCTTC; CDR3 protein: CASSPGGTSRNEQFF
clone size: -; J gene: TRBJ2-7; V gene: TRBV6-1; D gene: TRBD1; CDR3 DNA: TGTGCCAGCAGTGAAATCCGGGACAGCCCTACTGAGCAGTACTTC; CDR3 protein: CASSEIRDSPTEQYF
clone size: -; J gene: TRBJ1-2; V gene: TRBV6-2/TRBV6-3; D gene: -; CDR3 DNA: TGTGCCAGCAGTCCAGGGGCGGAAGGCTATGGCTACACCTTC; CDR3 protein: CASSPGAEGYGYTF
clone size: -; J gene: TRBJ1-1; V gene: TRBV9; D gene: TRBD1; CDR3 DNA: TGTGCCAGCAGCCCAGGGGGGCCTGGGGCTGAAGCTTTCTTT; CDR3 protein: CASSPGGPGAEAFF
clone size: -; J gene: TRBJ1-1; V gene: TRBV7-2; D gene: -; CDR3 DNA: TGTGCCAGCAGTCTTAAGGCGCCCGCTTACACCACTGAAGCTTTCTTT; CDR3 protein: CASSLKAPAYTTEAFF
clone size: once; J gene: TRBJ2-5; V gene: TRBV5-1; D gene: -; CDR3 DNA: TGCGCCAGCAGCCTCACAGGGAGTCCCCAAGAGACCCGGTACTTC; CDR3 protein: CASSLTGSPQETRYF
clone size: few; J gene: TRBJ2-3; V gene: TRBV5-1; D gene: -; CDR3 DNA: TGCGCCAGCAGTTACCACATTTTTGCAGGGCCTAAGAGGGATACGCAGTATTTT; CDR3 protein: CASSYHIFAGPKRDTQYF
clone size: few; J gene: TRBJ2-7; V gene: TRBV6-5; D gene: -; CDR3 DNA: TGTGCCAGCAGTTACTCGTCCCGCTTCGACGAGCAGTACTTC; CDR3 protein: CASSYSSRFDEQYF
clone size: -; J gene: TRBJ1-6; V gene: TRBV4-3; D gene: -; CDR3 DNA: TGCGCCAGCAGCCAAGATCGGGAGGGACATTCACCCCTCCACTTT; CDR3 protein: CASSQDREGHSPLHF
clone size: many; J gene: TRBJ2-4; V gene: TRBV9; D gene: TRBD2; CDR3 DNA: TGTGCCAGCAGCCCCCGACTAGCGGAAGATTTGCTAGCCAAAAACATTCAGTACTTC; CDR3 protein: CASSPRLAEDLLAKNIQYF